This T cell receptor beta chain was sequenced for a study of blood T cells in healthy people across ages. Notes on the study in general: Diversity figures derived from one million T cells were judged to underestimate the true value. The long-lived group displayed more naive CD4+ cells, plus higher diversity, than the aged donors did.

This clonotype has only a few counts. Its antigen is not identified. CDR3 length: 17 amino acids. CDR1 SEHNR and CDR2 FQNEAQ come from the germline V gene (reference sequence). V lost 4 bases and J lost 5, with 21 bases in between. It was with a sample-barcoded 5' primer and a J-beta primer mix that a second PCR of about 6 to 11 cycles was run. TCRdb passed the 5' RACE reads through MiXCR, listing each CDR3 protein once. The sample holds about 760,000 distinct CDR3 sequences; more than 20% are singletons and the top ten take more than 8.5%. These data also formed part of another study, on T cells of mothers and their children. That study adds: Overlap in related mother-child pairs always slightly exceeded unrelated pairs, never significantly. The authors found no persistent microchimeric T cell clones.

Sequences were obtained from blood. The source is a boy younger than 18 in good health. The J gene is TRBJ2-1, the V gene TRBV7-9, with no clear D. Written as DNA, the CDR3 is TGTGCCAGCAGCTCCTCGACGGACGCCCGATGGGACAATGAGCAGTTCTTC. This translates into CASSSSTDARWDNEQFF.